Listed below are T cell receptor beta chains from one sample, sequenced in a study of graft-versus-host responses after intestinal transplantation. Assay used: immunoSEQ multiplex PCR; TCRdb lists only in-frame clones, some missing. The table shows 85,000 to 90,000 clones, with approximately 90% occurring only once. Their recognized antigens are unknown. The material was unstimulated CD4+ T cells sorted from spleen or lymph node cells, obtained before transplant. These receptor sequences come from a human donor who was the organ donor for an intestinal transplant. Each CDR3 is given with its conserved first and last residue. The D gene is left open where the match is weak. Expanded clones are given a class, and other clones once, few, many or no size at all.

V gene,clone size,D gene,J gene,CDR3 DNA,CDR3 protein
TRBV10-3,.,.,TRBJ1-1,TGTGCCATCAATGCTGGGGAGGACACTGAAGCTTTCTTT,CAINAGEDTEAFF
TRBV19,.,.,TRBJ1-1,TGTGCCAGTAGATCAACGGGACAGAACACTGAAGCTTTCTTT,CASRSTGQNTEAFF
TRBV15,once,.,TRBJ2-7,TGTGCCACCAGCAGAGTCCGGGGACACAACTACGAGCAGTACTTC,CATSRVRGHNYEQYF
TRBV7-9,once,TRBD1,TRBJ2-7,TGTGCCAGCAGCTTAGAGTCCAGGGGGCAATCCTCCTACTACGAGCAGTACTTC,CASSLESRGQSSYYEQYF
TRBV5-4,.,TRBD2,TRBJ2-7,TGTGCCAGCAGCTTGGTTGGCGGGGGATCCTACGAGCAGTACTTC,CASSLVGGGSYEQYF
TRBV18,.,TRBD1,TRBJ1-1,TGTGCCAGCTCACCACCGGGACAGCTCGTATTGAACACTGAAGCTTTCTTT,CASSPPGQLVLNTEAFF
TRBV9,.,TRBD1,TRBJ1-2,TGTGCCAGCAGCGTTCTGGAGGGGGCGAACGGCTACACCTTC,CASSVLEGANGYTF
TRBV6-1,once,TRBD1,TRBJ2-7,TGTGCCAGCAGAAAGGACAGGGGGCTCTACGAGCAGTACTTC,CASRKDRGLYEQYF
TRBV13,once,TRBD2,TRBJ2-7,TGTGCCAGCAGCCGACTTCCTAAGACTAGCGGGAGCGTACTAGGGTACGAGCAGTACTTC,CASSRLPKTSGSVLGYEQYF
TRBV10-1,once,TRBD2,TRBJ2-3,TGCGCCAGCAGTCGGACTAGCGGGAGCACAGATACGCAGTATTTT,CASSRTSGSTDTQYF
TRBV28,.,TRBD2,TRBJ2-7,TGTGCCAGCATCCTTAGCGGGGGGGCCCACGAGCAGTACTTC,CASILSGGAHEQYF
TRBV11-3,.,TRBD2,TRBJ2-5,TGTGCCAGCAGTTTGGTGGAGGGAGGGCCCCAGTACTTC,CASSLVEGGPQYF
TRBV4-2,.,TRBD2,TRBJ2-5,TGTGCCAGCAGCCTGGGGCACTGGGCTAGCGGACAAGAGACCCAGTACTTC,CASSLGHWASGQETQYF
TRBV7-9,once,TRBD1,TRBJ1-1,TGTGCCAGCAGCTCCAATACAGGGGCAGCTGAAGCTTTCTTT,CASSSNTGAAEAFF
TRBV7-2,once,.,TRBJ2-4,TGTGCCAGCAGCACCAGCTGGAGTCTAGCGAGGAACATTCAGTACTTC,CASSTSWSLARNIQYF
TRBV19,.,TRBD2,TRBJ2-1,TGTGCCAGTAGTCAGACTAGCGGGAGGGTAAATGAGCAGTTCTTC,CASSQTSGRVNEQFF
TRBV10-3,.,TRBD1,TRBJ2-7,TGTGCCACCCGGACAGGGCACCCCTACGAGCAGTACTTC,CATRTGHPYEQYF
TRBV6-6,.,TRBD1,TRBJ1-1,TGTGCCAGCAGTTGGGGGACAGGGACTAGGGGCACTGAAGCTTTCTTT,CASSWGTGTRGTEAFF
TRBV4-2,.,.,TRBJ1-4,TGTGCCAGCGCGGTAGGCATGATGGTCAATCCTAATGAAAAACTGTTTTTT,CASAVGMMVNPNEKLFF
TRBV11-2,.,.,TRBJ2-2,TGTGCCAGCAGCTTAGTAAAGGGGTTGAACACCGGGGAGCTGTTTTTT,CASSLVKGLNTGELFF
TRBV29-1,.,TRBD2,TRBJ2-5,TGCAGCGCCACGGGCCGACTAGCGGGAGCAAGTGGGACCCAGTACTTC,CSATGRLAGASGTQYF
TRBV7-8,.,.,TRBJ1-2,TGTGCCAGCAGCCGTGGTCCGTTGAGCTATGGCTACACCTTC,CASSRGPLSYGYTF
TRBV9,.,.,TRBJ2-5,TGTGCCAGCAGCCCCGGAGAGACCCAGTACTTC,CASSPGETQYF
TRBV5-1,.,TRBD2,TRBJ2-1,TGCGCCAGCAGCTTGAAATCCGGGACTAGCGGGTTTAGCTCCTACAATGAGCAGTTCTTC,CASSLKSGTSGFSSYNEQFF
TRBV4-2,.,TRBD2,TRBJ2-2,TGTGCCAGCAAGACCGGGACTAGCGGGATCAGGGAGCTGTTTTTT,CASKTGTSGIRELFF